What follows are 26 T cell receptor beta chains derived from one specimen sequenced in a study of identical twins (dated by TCRdb to 2015 to 2016). The library was obtained by 5' RACE. Sequencing used an Illumina HiSeq 2000. Through fastp at Q25 and MiXCR, TCRdb rebuilt clones from the public reads, retaining in-frame beta chains. Duplicate CDR3 protein sequences are folded into a single record with the most common DNA and genes. This sample comprises more than 250,000 distinct CDR3 sequences, more than 6.5% of them detected only once. The biggest ten clones account for 2% to 2.5% of the sample. This sample also belongs to another study, concerning yellow fever vaccine responses in identical twins.

The sequencing input was memory (CD45RO+) T cells sorted from blood. The sample's cell subset or site label, in plain terms: CD45RO+ enriched T cells. These receptor sequences come from a woman in her late teens or twenties in good health.

The rearrangement links TRBV5-1 to TRBJ1-1; D might be TRBD1 (5 bases). Germline CDR1 is SGHRS and CDR2 is YFSETQ. The CDR3 consists of 14 residues. Trimming removed 4 bases from V and 2 bases from J, with 12 bases in between. CDR3 region: CASSMSGTNTEAFF. The DNA of the CDR3 is TGCGCCAGCAGCATGTCAGGGACCAACACTGAAGCTTTCTTT.

This clonotype was found a few times. This chain links TRBV6-4 with TRBJ1-1, with D perhaps TRBD1 (6 bases). Germline CDR1 is MRHNA and CDR2 is SNTAGT. The CDR3 contains 13 residues. The V end was cut by 3 bases, the J end by 5 bases, with 10 bases between. In DNA form, the CDR3 reads TGTGCCAGCAGTGAACAGGGCGGAACTGAAGCTTTCTTT. This encodes CASSEQGGTEAFF.

This clonotype has just a few counts. This chain connects TRBV6-1 to TRBJ2-1; D is ambiguous. There are 14 residues in the CDR3. V dropped 6 bases and J dropped 4 bases, with 13 bases sitting between them. The V gene's germline CDR1 is MNHNS and CDR2 SASEGT. For the CDR3, the DNA is TGTGCCAGCAGACAGCACCAAGGGTACAATGAGCAGTTCTTC. Its translation: CASRQHQGYNEQFF.

This clonotype was observed many times. This chain connects TRBV4-1 to TRBJ2-2; the match to TRBD2 covers 7 bases. The CDR3 is 17 amino acids. Germline CDR1 MGHRA, CDR2 YSYEKL. V lost 1 base and J lost 4; bases outside the gene matches: 9. CDR3 nucleotides: TGCGCCAGCAGCCAAGTGGGGCTAGCGGCTTTCACCGGGGAGCTGTTTTTT. It encodes CASSQVGLAAFTGELFF.

The table lists this clonotype with a few counts. The chain uses TRBV20-1 and TRBJ1-2; 9 positions match TRBD1. This CDR3 has 16 residues. Germline V gives CDR1 DFQATT, CDR2 SNEGSKA (reference sequence). Trimming removed 5 bases from V and 0 bases from J; junction bases left unmatched: 10. The CDR3 DNA follows: TGCAGTGCTTCTCCGGGACAGGGCATCGCTAACTATGGCTACACCTTC. It yields the protein CSASPGQGIANYGYTF.

This clonotype showed up just a few times. The chain is built from TRBV28 and TRBJ1-2; D call uncertain. V dropped 3 bases and J dropped 4 bases, with 12 bases sitting between them. CDR1 is MDHEN, CDR2 SYDVKM, per germline. This CDR3 is built from 14 residues. This CDR3 is CASSLFGTIYGYTF. The CDR3, as DNA: TGTGCCAGCAGTTTGTTCGGCACTATCTATGGCTACACCTTC.

This clonotype was recorded a few times. J is TRBJ2-7 and V is TRBV28; 8 nucleotides align to TRBD1. V trimming: 3 bases; J trimming: 3 bases; junction bases outside the gene matches: 4. Germline CDR1 MDHEN, CDR2 SYDVKM. There are 14 residues in the CDR3. The DNA of the CDR3 is TGTGCCAGCAGTTTGGCTACAGGGGGCTACGAGCAGTACGTC. Protein product: CASSLATGGYEQYV.

The chain joins TRBV6-1 to TRBJ2-5; D may be TRBD1 or TRBD2 (7 bases each). Per the germline V gene, CDR1 is MNHNS and CDR2 is SASEGT. Trimming pared 5 bases from V and 5 bases from J, leaving 21 bases between. The CDR3 runs to 16 residues. The CDR3 sequence: CASSKTLGQGGETQYF. The CDR3 DNA follows: TGTGCCAGCAGTAAAACACTGGGGCAGGGGGGGGAGACCCAGTACTTC.

A few counts support this clonotype. V and J are TRBV5-1 and TRBJ2-5; D is unresolved. Trimming cost V 4 bases and J 5 bases, with 18 bases left between them. Germline V gives CDR1 SGHRS, CDR2 YFSETQ. This CDR3 region has 15 residues. The CDR3 coding sequence is TGCGCCAGCAGCACCGGATCCGCGTCGCTGGAGACCCAGTACTTC. Its translation is CASSTGSASLETQYF.

Ten or more counts support this clonotype. J is TRBJ2-5 and V is TRBV28; D may match TRBD1 or TRBD2 (6 bases each). Germline V CDR1 and CDR2: MDHEN, SYDVKM. Trimming cost V 7 bases and J 4 bases, with 22 bases left between them. The CDR3 runs to 16 residues. The CDR3 reads CASKPGGGMRRETQYF. The CDR3 region has the DNA TGTGCCAGCAAACCTGGGGGCGGGATGAGGCGAGAGACCCAGTACTTC.

This clonotype showed up just a few times. The chain links TRBV9 to TRBJ2-2, with D maybe TRBD2 (6 bases). Trimming took off 1 base at V and 4 bases at J, with 11 bases between the two ends. The germline V gene has CDR1 SGDLS and CDR2 YYNGEE. CDR3 length: 15 residues. The CDR3 DNA sequence: TGTGCCAGCAGCGTATACGGGAGCAGCACCGGGGAGCTGTTTTTT. Its protein product is CASSVYGSSTGELFF.

This clonotype occurred many times. CDR3 sequence reads: CATSREYGGLTDTQYF. The CDR3 DNA reads as TGTGCCACCAGCAGAGAATACGGCGGCCTCACAGATACGCAGTATTTT. The chain has TRBV15 and TRBJ2-3; D call uncertain. The V end lost 0 bases, the J end lost 2 bases, and 12 bases lay between the germline ends. The CDR3 is 16 residues long. Germline V CDR1 and CDR2: LNHNV, YYDKDF (reference sequence).

The chain joins TRBV20-1 to TRBJ1-1, with D hard to call. V was clipped by 5 bases and J by 1 base, with 11 bases between them. The CDR3 runs 13 residues. The germline V gene encodes CDR1 DFQATT and CDR2 SNEGSKA (reference sequence). The CDR3 is CSAFRDTNTEAFF. DNA for the CDR3: TGCAGTGCTTTTAGGGATACGAACACTGAAGCTTTCTTT.

A word on this clonotype: A read error may be the cause here, since a much bigger clone is one base away. The genes are TRBV20-1 and TRBJ2-2; a weak D match, TRBD2 (6 bases). The CDR3 sequence is 12 residues long. Germline CDR1 and CDR2: DFQATT and SNEGSKA (reference sequence). CDR3 DNA: TGCAGTGCCCATATAGGAGGCGGGGAGCTGGTTTTT. Protein product: CSAHIGGGELVF.

The chain couples TRBV2 to TRBJ2-1, with 10 bases lining up with TRBD1. V was clipped by 6 bases and J by 4 bases; unmatched bases: 6. The CDR3 contains 15 residues. Germline V CDR1 and CDR2: SNHLY, FYNNEI. CDR3 protein: CASSPDRGFYNEQFF. CDR3 DNA sequence: TGTGCCAGCAGCCCGGACAGGGGGTTTTACAATGAGCAGTTCTTC. Full variable domain (missing parts from reference TRBV2 and TRBJ2-1): EPEVTQTPSHQVTQMGQEVILRCVPISNHLYFYWYRQILGQKVEFLVSFYNNEISEKSEIFDDQFSVERPDGSNFTLKIRSTKLEDSAMYFCASSPDRGFYNEQFFGPGTRLTVL.

As regards this clonotype: The junction shows a germline mismatch at one end, possibly a read error. The V call is TRBV3-1, the J call TRBJ2-5, with a weak D call TRBD1 (6 bases). The CDR3 totals 12 residues. In germline, CDR1 is LGHDT, CDR2 YNNKEL (reference sequence). The CDR3 DNA sequence: TGTGCCAGCAGCCCCCCAGGGGAGAGCCAGTACTTC. Amino acids: CASSPPGESQYF.

The genes are TRBV20-1 and TRBJ2-1, with 14 bases identical to TRBD2. The CDR3 consists of 19 residues. Germline V CDR1 and CDR2: DFQATT, SNEGSKA (reference sequence). J was trimmed by 0 bases and V by 2 bases; bases with no gene match: 9. The CDR3 DNA follows: TGCAGTGCTAGAACCGGGACTAGCGGGAGACGAAGCTCCTACAATGAGCAGTTCTTC. Protein product: CSARTGTSGRRSSYNEQFF.

V usage is TRBV11-2 and J usage is TRBJ2-5; the match to TRBD2 covers 8 bases. In germline, CDR1 is SGHAT, CDR2 FQNNGV. The CDR3 totals 15 residues. The J segment lost 1 base and the V segment lost 4 bases, leaving 5 bases of the junction unmatched. The CDR3 DNA sequence: TGTGCCAGCAGCTCTGTACGGGGGGGCCAAGAGACCCAGTACTTC. Its translation is CASSSVRGGQETQYF.

Comment on this clonotype: Compared with germline, one end of the junction differs, possibly owing to a read error. This sequence joins TRBV7-9 and TRBJ1-6, with D maybe TRBD1 (6 bases). The CDR3 contains 14 residues. In germline, CDR1 is SEHNR, CDR2 FQNEAQ (reference sequence). CDR3 in DNA: TGTGCTAGCAGCTTAGGAGGGGGTAATTCACCCCTCGACTTT. It translates to CASSLGGGNSPLDF.

Many counts were recorded for this clonotype. The chain is built from TRBV3-1 and TRBJ2-7; tentatively, D is TRBD2 (6 bases). The germline CDR1 and CDR2 sequences are LGHDT and YNNKEL (reference sequence). V was trimmed by 4 bases and J by 1 base, leaving 11 bases between them. The CDR3 loop spans 14 amino acids. CDR3 in DNA: TGTGCCAGCAGCCCTATGACTAGTTCCTACGAGCAGTACTTC. Protein product: CASSPMTSSYEQYF.

This clonotype was detected many times. The gene calls are TRBV12-3 or TRBV12-4 and TRBJ2-1, with 7 bases fitting TRBD1. Losses at the gene ends were 5 bases for V and 7 bases for J; bases not matched to a gene: 17. The CDR3 loop spans 17 amino acids. The CDR3 loop is CASSIRGTAQKGNEQFF. In nucleotides, the CDR3 is TGTGCCAGCAGTATTAGAGGGACAGCTCAAAAGGGGAATGAGCAGTTCTTC.

The sample holds a few counts of this clonotype. The chain joins TRBV6-2 or TRBV6-3 to TRBJ1-2; no firm D call. Germline V CDR1 and CDR2: MNHEY, SVGEGT. V was clipped by 0 bases and J by 13 bases, with 12 bases between them. This CDR3 is 12 amino acids long. Here the CDR3 reads CASSYSIGGLTF. CDR3 DNA: TGTGCCAGCAGTTACTCGATCGGCGGACTCACCTTC.

The chain recombines TRBV2 with TRBJ2-3; no reliable D call. V lost 6 bases, J lost 2 bases, and 15 bases lay in between. The CDR3 covers 15 residues. Germline lookup yields CDR1 SNHLY and CDR2 FYNNEI. The CDR3 region has the DNA TGTGCCAGCAGAGGGTTCGGGTTACTCACAGATACGCAGTATTTT. Encoded protein: CASRGFGLLTDTQYF.

The chain uses TRBV10-3 and TRBJ2-5; D uncertain. Germline-derived CDR1 and CDR2 are ENHRY and SYGVKD. V lost 3 bases to trimming and J lost 6 bases, with 35 bases between them. The CDR3 length is 21 residues. The CDR3 DNA reads TGTGCCATCAGTGATAGAGGCGTTTCTCCTCCATCCATGCTTGGGAAAAAGACCCAGTACTTC. Translating it yields CAISDRGVSPPSMLGKKTQYF.

The table lists this clonotype with a few counts. J is TRBJ2-1 and V is TRBV6-2 or TRBV6-3, with 16 bases fitting TRBD2. V trimming: 7 bases; J trimming: 0 bases; junction bases outside the gene matches: 15. CDR3 size: 21 residues. Germline CDR1 and CDR2: MNHEY and SVGEGT. The chain's CDR3 is CASNRQGFGTSGRGSYNEQFF. CDR3 DNA: TGTGCCAGCAATCGACAGGGGTTCGGGACTAGCGGGAGGGGCTCCTACAATGAGCAGTTCTTC.

This clonotype came up once. The chain is built from TRBV11-2 and TRBJ1-1, with a tentative D call TRBD1 (5 bases). The CDR3 runs to 13 residues. CDR1 and CDR2 (germline): SGHAT, FQNNGV. Trimming stripped 1 base from V and 7 bases from J, with 10 bases between. The CDR3 sequence is CASSLGTQGEAFF. The CDR3 bases are TGTGCCAGCAGCTTAGGGACACAAGGTGAAGCTTTCTTT.